Listed here are 5 T cell receptor beta chains from one sample, sequenced in a study of T-cell reconstitution after alpha-beta-depleted transplantation in children (dated by TCRdb to about 2016). Library preparation was by PCR. TCRdb names Illumina HiSeq 2500 as the instrument used. TCR libraries were prepared with molecular barcoding, using unique molecular identifiers to normalize TCRbeta repertoire quantification. TCRdb passed the public sequencing reads through fastp at Q25 and MiXCR, retaining productive beta sequences. Entries are consolidated by CDR3 protein sequence, retaining the most common genes and DNA. This sample is represented by about 870,000 distinct CDR3 sequences; roughly 15% of them were singletons. Of the sample, about 4.6% falls within the top ten clones. The sample's treatment or condition label, in plain terms: allogeneic hematopoietic cell transplantation with graft depleted of TCRalphabeta T cells and CD19 B cells.

The sequenced sample was PBMCs, mostly from graft donor cells, obtained 360 days after TCRalphabeta/CD19-depleted stem cell transplant. All receptors derive from a male patient under 18 who had a stem cell transplant for acute lymphoblastic leukemia, so the T cells may come from the graft donor.

The rearrangement joins TRBV5-1 to TRBJ2-7; unclear D gene. V was cut by 5 bases and J by 4 bases, with 16 bases left in between. The CDR3 length is 14 residues. Germline V gives CDR1 SGHRS, CDR2 YFSETQ. CDR3 DNA: TGCGCCAGCAGGCAGGAACCGAACACTTACGAGCAGTACTTC. Amino acids: CASRQEPNTYEQYF.

The chain has TRBV11-2 and TRBJ2-5; TRBD1 agrees at 8 bases. CDR3 length: 17 amino acids. Germline V gives CDR1 SGHAT, CDR2 FQNNGV. Trimming took 6 bases from V and 1 from J; bases not matched to a gene: 13. In DNA, the CDR3 is TGTGCCAGCAGATATACCGCAGGGGGCTTTACCCAAGAGACCCAGTACTTC. It yields the protein CASRYTAGGFTQETQYF.

This clonotype was observed a few times. The chain is built from TRBV12-3 or TRBV12-4 and TRBJ2-3, with 11 bases that match TRBD2. After removal of 4 bases from V and 9 bases from J, the junction contained 9 bases not matched to a gene. The CDR3 is 15 residues long. CDR3 protein: CASSSIAGGRQTQYF. The CDR3 bases are TGTGCCAGCAGTTCCATAGCGGGAGGGAGGCAAACGCAGTATTTT.

This clonotype was detected a few times. The chain employs TRBV9 and TRBJ2-7; 7 bases are shared with TRBD2. Germline V gene data show CDR1 as SGDLS and CDR2 as YYNGEE. Unmatched junction bases numbered 5, after V lost 2 bases and J lost 0 bases. The CDR3 runs 15 residues. CDR3 in amino acids: CASSVSGQSSYEQYF. The DNA of the CDR3 is TGTGCCAGCAGCGTTAGCGGGCAAAGCTCCTACGAGCAGTACTTC.

A few counts support this clonotype. The chain joins TRBV6-1 to TRBJ2-7; the D gene could be TRBD1 or TRBD2 (5 bases each). CDR1 is MNHNS, CDR2 SASEGT, per germline. This CDR3 comprises 15 residues. Trimming shortened V by 5 bases and J by 0 bases, and 14 bases separated the two germline ends. The CDR3 reads CASSPTGTASYEQYF. CDR3 bases: TGTGCCAGCAGTCCCACCGGGACGGCCTCCTACGAGCAGTACTTC.